Presented here are 18 T cell receptor beta chains from one specimen sequenced in a study of T cell responses to AZD1222 COVID-19 vaccine (dated by TCRdb to the early 2020s). This specimen's time point label, per the study, means: about 28 days (+/-7) after the second vaccine dose. According to the study, the label for this sample's treatment or condition signals: meningococcal conjugate vaccine given as trial control. The library was generated by the immunoSEQ multiplex PCR assay. The table comes from immuneACCESS by way of TCRdb, which keeps in-frame sequences with V and J called. Part of the clones is missing from these tables; in studies checked, under half for an unresolved V gene and the rest for unknown reasons. This sample has 100,000 to 150,000 clones in its table, and 85% of those were observed once. The ten most abundant clones make up 7.9% of the sample. Sequences were derived from peripheral blood, sampled 28 days after the second dose of the MenACWY control vaccine. The receptor set was obtained from an adult who received the MenACWY meningococcal vaccine as a control.

The chain couples TRBV3-1 (or the pseudogene TRBV3-2) to TRBJ2-2, with D perhaps matching TRBD2 (5 bases). Germline V CDR1 and CDR2: LGHDT, YNNKEL (reference sequence). The CDR3 is made up of 13 amino acids. Trimming left V 5 bases short and J 8 bases short, with 12 bases between. As DNA, the CDR3 is TGTGCCAGCAGCTCCGGGATCGGTGGGGAGCTGTTTTTT. Translating it yields CASSSGIGGELFF.

V usage is TRBV9 and J usage is TRBJ1-2, with a tentative D call TRBD1 (6 bases). This CDR3 has 14 residues. V was clipped by 4 bases and J by 6 bases, with 16 bases between them. Germline V gives CDR1 SGDLS, CDR2 YYNGEE. The CDR3, as DNA: TGTGCCAGCAGCTCGTACGGGGGGCGGAATGGCTACACCTTC. Translated, it gives CASSSYGGRNGYTF.

The rearrangement joins TRBV5-4 to TRBJ1-4, with TRBD1 matching 8 bases. Trimming took 3 bases from V and 2 from J; bases not matched to a gene: 6. This CDR3 is built from 16 residues. Germline V gene lookup returns CDR1 SGHNT and CDR2 YYREEE (reference sequence). The DNA of the CDR3 is TGTGCCAGCAGCTCAGGGGGCTTTAAGACTAATGAAAAACTGTTTTTT. It yields the protein CASSSGGFKTNEKLFF.

The rearrangement joins TRBV7-2 to TRBJ2-5, with D unclear. Germline V CDR1 and CDR2: SGHTA, FQGNSA. The CDR3 length is 14 residues. V shed 1 base and J shed 2 bases, with 8 bases lying between them. The CDR3 region has the DNA TGTGCCAGCAGCTTAGGTCTGACGCAAGAGACCCAGTACTTC. Protein: CASSLGLTQETQYF.

This chain connects TRBV10-2 to TRBJ1-1, with D perhaps matching TRBD1 (6 bases). Deletions cut 5 bases from V and 6 bases from J, with 13 bases between. This CDR3 comprises 13 residues. Germline loops: CDR1 WSHSY, CDR2 SAAADI. DNA of the CDR3: TGCGCCAGCAGTAACAGGGCGGGTTCTGAAGCTTTCTTT. This sequence encodes CASSNRAGSEAFF.

This rearrangement joins TRBV14 to TRBJ1-2; D is unresolved. The V gene's germline CDR1 is SGHDN and CDR2 FVKESK. The CDR3 contains 14 residues. Trimming cost V 1 base and J 4 bases, with 10 bases left between them. The CDR3 nucleotides read TGTGCCAGCAGCCAAGCAGGACGGCCCTATGGCTACACCTTC. This encodes CASSQAGRPYGYTF.

This clone was found once. The gene calls are TRBV19 and TRBJ2-2, with 11 positions matching TRBD1. CDR1 and CDR2 from the germline V gene are LNHDA and SQIVND (reference sequence). V dropped 9 bases and J dropped 6; count of bases not matched to a gene: 3. The CDR3 is 13 residues long. CDR3 protein: CASSDRGPGELFF. DNA for the CDR3: TGTGCCAGCTCGGACAGGGGGCCCGGGGAGCTGTTTTTT.

The V call is TRBV5-4, the J call TRBJ2-1, with 10 nucleotides matching TRBD1. Trimming at V came to 5 bases and at J to 10 bases, leaving 12 bases not matched to a gene. Germline CDR1 reads SGHNT; CDR2 reads YYREEE (reference sequence). CDR3 length equals 15 residues. The CDR3 here is CASSSGTGAYSEQFF. CDR3 bases: TGTGCCAGCAGTTCCGGGACAGGGGCTTATTCGGAGCAGTTCTTC.

The genes are TRBV11-3 and TRBJ1-4; tentative D call: TRBD1 (6 bases). The CDR3 totals 16 residues. Deletions cut 0 bases from V and 5 bases from J, with 13 bases between. Germline V gives CDR1 SGHNT, CDR2 YENEEA. CDR3 amino acids: CASSLEGTGRNEKLFF. CDR3 DNA sequence: TGTGCCAGCAGCTTAGAAGGAACAGGGCGGAATGAAAAACTGTTTTTT.

This chain uses TRBV28 with TRBJ2-7, with TRBD2 matching 10 bases. The V gene's germline CDR1 is MDHEN and CDR2 SYDVKM. The length of the CDR3 is 19 residues. Unmatched junction bases numbered 18, after V lost 3 bases and J lost 4 bases. CDR3 DNA sequence: TGTGCCAGCAGTTTTGGCTCACCTTACGGACTAGCGGTACTATACGAGCAGTACGTC. It encodes CASSFGSPYGLAVLYEQYV.

The chain joins TRBV12-3 or TRBV12-4 to TRBJ2-2; either TRBD1 or TRBD2 may supply D (5 bases each). The CDR3 runs 11 residues. V was trimmed by 8 bases and J by 7 bases, leaving 8 bases between them. The CDR3 region is CASGAGGELFF. The CDR3 region has the DNA TGTGCCAGCGGGGCGGGCGGGGAGCTGTTTTTT.

Only one count was recorded for this clone. V gene TRBV7-9 combines with J gene TRBJ2-2, with 7 bases identical to TRBD1. The V gene end was trimmed by 4 bases and the J gene end by 0 bases; junction bases not matched to a gene: 5. Germline V lookup: CDR1 SEHNR, CDR2 FQNEAQ (reference sequence). The CDR3 covers 16 residues. The CDR3 nucleotides are TGTGCCAGCAGCTCAACAGGGGCTTCGAACACCGGGGAGCTGTTTTTT. It encodes CASSSTGASNTGELFF. The full variable domain, its missing parts supplied by reference TRBV7-9 and TRBJ2-2, is DTGVSQNPRHKITKRGQNVTFRCDPISEHNRLYWYRQTLGQGPEFLTYFQNEAQLEKSRLLSDRFSAERPKGSFSTLEIQRTEQGDSAMYLCASSSTGASNTGELFFGEGSRLTVL.

The rearrangement links TRBV19 to TRBJ2-3; D is perhaps TRBD2 (6 bases). Looked up from germline, CDR1 is LNHDA and CDR2 is SQIVND (reference sequence). V lost 3 bases and J lost 0, with 16 bases in between. The CDR3 spans 17 residues. CDR3 sequence: CASSMERAIRSTDTQYF. DNA for the CDR3: TGTGCCAGTAGTATGGAGCGGGCCATCCGCAGCACAGATACGCAGTATTTT.

The chain employs TRBV28 and TRBJ1-2; D is undetermined. V lost 3 bases, J lost 4 bases, and 9 bases lay in between. Looked up from germline, CDR1 is MDHEN and CDR2 is SYDVKM. This CDR3 has 13 residues. The CDR3 reads CASSLMISYGYTF. CDR3 nucleotides: TGTGCCAGCAGTTTGATGATTTCCTATGGCTACACCTTC.

The chain couples TRBV9 to TRBJ1-3, with a tentative D call TRBD1 (6 bases). The CDR3 contains 15 residues. V lost 2 bases, J lost 6 bases, and 15 bases lay in between. CDR1 is SGDLS, CDR2 YYNGEE, per germline. As DNA, the CDR3 is TGTGCCAGCAGCGTGCGGGGGGCAGGGCTAAACACCATATATTTT. It is translated as CASSVRGAGLNTIYF.

CDR3 nucleotides: TGCGCCAGCAGTTTTAGCGGGGTGCTTAGGGACGAGCAGTACTTC. Translating it yields CASSFSGVLRDEQYF. The rearrangement joins TRBV5-1 to TRBJ2-7; TRBD2 agrees at 8 bases. CDR1 is SGHRS and CDR2 is YFSETQ in the germline V gene. The CDR3 is 15 amino acids. V was clipped by 5 bases and J by 5 bases; unmatched bases: 12.

This rearrangement joins TRBV24-1 to TRBJ2-3; 9 nucleotides align to TRBD1. Germline CDR1 KGHDR, CDR2 SFDVKD. With 0 bases clipped from V and 6 bases from J, the junction kept 6 bases outside the gene matches. The length of the CDR3 is 16 residues. CDR3 protein: CATSDLPGQGRDTQYF. For the CDR3, the DNA is TGTGCCACCAGTGATTTGCCGGGACAGGGCCGTGATACGCAGTATTTT.

This chain uses TRBV28 with TRBJ1-4; tentatively, D is TRBD1 (5 bases). The V gene's germline CDR1 is MDHEN and CDR2 SYDVKM. The ends were cut back, 2 bases at V and 3 bases at J, with 10 bases in the middle. This CDR3 comprises 15 residues. CDR3 loop: CASSLGARSNEKLFF. The CDR3 nucleotides are TGTGCCAGCAGTTTAGGGGCGCGGTCTAATGAAAAACTGTTTTTT.